A selection of T cell receptor beta chains follows, all from one sample in a study of OX40 agonist ivuxolimab in advanced cancers. Profiled with immunoSEQ multiplex PCR; TCRdb holds only in-frame clones, not every one. The repertoire has around 21,000 clones, about 80% of them found once; the top ten carry roughly 31%. Sequencing was performed on CD4+ or CD8+ T cells sorted from blood, taken in a trial of the OX40 agonist ivuxolimab. These receptors were obtained from an adult with an advanced solid tumor such as melanoma, head and neck, liver or kidney cancer. Both conserved end residues are part of each CDR3. The order of the fields is J gene, D gene, V gene, clone size, CDR3 protein, CDR3 DNA. A D gene is named only where the DNA matches it firmly. Size tells how often a clone was seen (once, few, many) or the class of an expanded clone, and some rows leave it out.

TRBJ1-2,NA,TRBV7-9,NA,CASSPSDLRYGYTF,TGTGCCAGCAGCCCATCCGATCTCCGGTATGGCTACACCTTC
TRBJ2-3,NA,TRBV6-6,NA,CASSPRGIGYTDTQYF,TGTGCCAGCAGTCCCCGGGGCATCGGATACACAGATACGCAGTATTTT
TRBJ2-7,TRBD1,TRBV5-5,NA,CASSSTDRSSYEQYF,TGTGCCAGCAGCTCGACGGACAGGAGTTCCTACGAGCAGTACTTC
TRBJ2-2,NA,TRBV5-8,NA,CASSLSSGFGTDTGELFF,TGTGCCAGCAGCTTGTCTTCAGGGTTTGGAACGGACACCGGGGAGCTGTTTTTT
TRBJ2-2,NA,TRBV10-3,NA,CAISAAAQNTGELFF,TGTGCCATCAGTGCGGCGGCACAGAACACCGGGGAGCTGTTTTTT
TRBJ2-3,TRBD2,TRBV5-1,NA,CASRHITSGSVADTQYF,TGCGCCAGCAGACACATCACTAGCGGGAGTGTCGCAGATACGCAGTATTTT
TRBJ2-4,NA,TRBV7-9,NA,CASSLGDYIQYF,TGTGCCAGCAGCTTGGGGGATTACATTCAGTACTTC
TRBJ2-5,NA,TRBV21-1,NA,CASSDRDRRSENF,TGTGCCAGCAGCGACCGGGACAGGAGATCCGAGAACTTC
TRBJ2-1,NA,TRBV6-4,NA,CASSDSEYGEQFF,TGTGCCAGCAGTGACTCGGAGTACGGTGAGCAGTTCTTC
TRBJ1-2,NA,TRBV30,once,CAWKEGVQGYTF,TGTGCCTGGAAGGAAGGGGTTCAAGGCTACACCTTC
TRBJ1-2,NA,TRBV4-1,few,CASSQQDSPRYGYTF,TGCGCCAGCAGCCAGCAAGACAGCCCTCGATATGGCTACACCTTC
TRBJ2-7,NA,TRBV11-3,many,CASSLEPGYEQYF,TGTGCCAGCAGCTTAGAGCCTGGCTACGAGCAGTACTTC
TRBJ2-7,NA,TRBV7-8,NA,CASSKQEYEQYF,TGTGCCAGCAGCAAACAGGAATACGAGCAGTACTTC
TRBJ2-7,TRBD1,TRBV27,NA,CASTTRDRVSHEQYF,TGTGCCAGCACCACGAGGGACAGGGTAAGCCACGAGCAGTACTTC
TRBJ2-5,NA,TRBV14,few,CASSHLQGPTETQYF,TGTGCCAGCAGCCACTTACAGGGTCCAACGGAGACCCAGTACTTC
TRBJ2-2,NA,TRBV7-3,NA,CASSSLPRSRGELFF,TGTGCCAGCAGCTCCCTCCCCCGATCTAGGGGGGAGCTGTTTTTT
TRBJ1-4,NA,TRBV19,NA,CASTATLSEKLFF,TGTGCCAGTACCGCGACCCTTAGTGAAAAACTGTTTTTT
TRBJ2-5,TRBD2,TRBV7-9,NA,CASSLASAGGKTQYF,TGTGCCAGCAGCTTAGCTTCGGCGGGGGGAAAGACCCAGTACTTC
TRBJ2-7,NA,TRBV5-1,few,CASSLEPDSGRVPKVF,TGCGCCAGCAGCTTGGAACCCGACTCCGGCAGGGTGCCTAAGGTCTTC
TRBJ1-5,TRBD1,TRBV7-2,NA,CASSSGAGGWQPQHF,TGTGCCAGCAGCTCGGGGGCAGGGGGCTGGCAGCCCCAGCATTTT
TRBJ2-1,NA,TRBV4-1,NA,CASSQDMGRGKFF,TGCGCCAGCAGCCAAGATATGGGCAGGGGAAAGTTCTTC
TRBJ2-2,NA,TRBV13,few,CASSNTGELFF,TGTGCCTCGTCAAACACCGGGGAGCTGTTTTTT